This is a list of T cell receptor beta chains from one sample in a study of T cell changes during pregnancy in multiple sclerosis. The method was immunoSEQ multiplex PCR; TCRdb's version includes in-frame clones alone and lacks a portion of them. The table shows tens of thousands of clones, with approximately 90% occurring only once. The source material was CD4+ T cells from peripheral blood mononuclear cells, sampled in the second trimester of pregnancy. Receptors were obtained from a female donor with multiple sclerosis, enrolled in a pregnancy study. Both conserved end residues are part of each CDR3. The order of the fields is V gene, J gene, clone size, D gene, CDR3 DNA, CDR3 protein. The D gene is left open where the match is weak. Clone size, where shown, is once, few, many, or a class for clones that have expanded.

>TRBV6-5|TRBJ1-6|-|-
TGTGCCAGCAGTTACCGGGGCGGGAGTCTTAATTCACCCCTCCACTTT
CASSYRGGSLNSPLHF
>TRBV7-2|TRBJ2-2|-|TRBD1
TGTGCCAGCACCAAAGGGGGCGGCACCACCGGGGAGCTGTTTTTT
CASTKGGGTTGELFF
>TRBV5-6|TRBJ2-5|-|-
TGTGCCAGCAGCCCTCCCCTGACGGGGCGGGGAACCGAAGAGACCCAGTACTTC
CASSPPLTGRGTEETQYF
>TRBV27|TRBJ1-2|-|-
TGTGCCAGCCGGGGGGGCAATGGCTACACCTTC
CASRGGNGYTF
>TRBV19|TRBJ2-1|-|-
TGTGCCAGTAGTATCGCCGTAACACACAATGAGCAGTTCTTC
CASSIAVTHNEQFF
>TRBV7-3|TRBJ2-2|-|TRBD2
TGTGCCAGCAGCCACCTAGCGGGGGGCCCGAACACCGGGGAGCTGTTTTTT
CASSHLAGGPNTGELFF
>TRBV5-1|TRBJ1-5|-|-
TGCGCCAGCAGCGAGGGGGGGGGCAATCAGCCCCAGCATTTT
CASSEGGGNQPQHF
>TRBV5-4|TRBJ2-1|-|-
TGTGCCAGCAGCTTGGAGGCGGGTCTCGAGAGATACAATGAGCAGTTCTTC
CASSLEAGLERYNEQFF
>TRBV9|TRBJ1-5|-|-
TGTGCCAGCAGCCGCGACGGGAATCAGCCCCAGCATTTT
CASSRDGNQPQHF
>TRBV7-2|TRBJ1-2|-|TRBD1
TGTGCCAGCAGCCATCCGGACAGGGGGCAAGGCTACACCTTC
CASSHPDRGQGYTF
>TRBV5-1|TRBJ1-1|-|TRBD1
TGCGCCAGCAGCCTGGAGGGCAGGGGGCAGACTGAAGCTTTCTTT
CASSLEGRGQTEAFF
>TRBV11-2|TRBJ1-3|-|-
TGTGCCAGCAGCTTGTCGGTCGAGGGCACCATATATTTT
CASSLSVEGTIYF
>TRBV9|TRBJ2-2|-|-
TGTGCCAGCAGCGTAGGAGGGAGAGAAACCGGGGAGCTGTTTTTT
CASSVGGRETGELFF
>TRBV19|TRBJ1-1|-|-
TGTGCCAGTAGTGTGTACCCTAGAGAGAACACTGAAGCTTTCTTT
CASSVYPRENTEAFF
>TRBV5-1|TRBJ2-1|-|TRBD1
TGCGCCAGCAGCTTGGGGACAGGGTGGGACAATGAGCAGTTCTTC
CASSLGTGWDNEQFF
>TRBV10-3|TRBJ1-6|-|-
TGTGCCATCAGTGATGAGGTCCTCAGTTCACCCCTCCACTTT
CAISDEVLSSPLHF
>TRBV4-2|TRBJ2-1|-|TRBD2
TGTGCCAGCAGCCACACAATAGCGGGAGGGCCCCATGAGCAGTTCTTC
CASSHTIAGGPHEQFF
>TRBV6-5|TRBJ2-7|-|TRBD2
TGTGCCAGCAGTTACTTGACTAGCGCTTCCTACGAGCAGTACTTC
CASSYLTSASYEQYF
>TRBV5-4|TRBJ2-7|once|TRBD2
TGTGCCAGCAGCAGACGGACTAGCGGGAGGCAGGGCGCCTACGAGCAGTACTTC
CASSRRTSGRQGAYEQYF
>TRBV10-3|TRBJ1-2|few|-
TGTGCCATCAGCGCTCGGAACAGTGGTATAGGATACACCTTC
CAISARNSGIGYTF
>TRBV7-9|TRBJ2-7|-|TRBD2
TGTGCCAGCAGCGACCGGGGGGGTACGGAGCAGTACTTC
CASSDRGGTEQYF
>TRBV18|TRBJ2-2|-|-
TGTGCCAGCTCACCACAACCCCCCGGACACCCGACCGGGGAGCTGTTTTTT
CASSPQPPGHPTGELFF
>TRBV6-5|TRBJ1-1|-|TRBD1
TGTGCCAGCAGTCAAGGGACAGGGAGTCGGGCTTTCTTT
CASSQGTGSRAFF
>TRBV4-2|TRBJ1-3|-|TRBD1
TGTGCCAGCAGCCAAGATCCGAATGGGCCAGGGGGCAAGCACACCATATATTTT
CASSQDPNGPGGKHTIYF
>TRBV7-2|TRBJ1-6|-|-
TGTGCCAGCAGCTCCACCCTCAGGGGAAGCTCCTATAATTCACCCCTCCACTTT
CASSSTLRGSSYNSPLHF
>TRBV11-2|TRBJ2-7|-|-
TGTGCCAGCAGCTTACGGGGTGGGTACGACGAGCAGTACTTC
CASSLRGGYDEQYF
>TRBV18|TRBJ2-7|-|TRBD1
TGTGCCAGCTCACTCCTCGGACAGGGTTATTACGAGCAGTACTTC
CASSLLGQGYYEQYF
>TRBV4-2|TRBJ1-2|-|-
TGTGCCAGCAGCCCCAACTCCGGGACTTCTACTAACTATGGCTACACCTTC
CASSPNSGTSTNYGYTF
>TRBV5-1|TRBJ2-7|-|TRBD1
TGCGCCAGCAGCTTGCCACGGGACAGGAACGAGCAGTACTTC
CASSLPRDRNEQYF
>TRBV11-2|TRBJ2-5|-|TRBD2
TGTGCCAGCAGCTCCCCTTGGGCGGGGGGCCCCCAAGAGACCCAGTACTTC
CASSSPWAGGPQETQYF
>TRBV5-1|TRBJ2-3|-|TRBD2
TGCGCCAGCAGCGCCTCAGCGGGAGGGGCAAGGGATACGCAGTATTTT
CASSASAGGARDTQYF
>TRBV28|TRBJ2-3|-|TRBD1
TGTGCCAGCAGTTTATCCCCAGGGGGCCCCACAGATACGCAGTATTTT
CASSLSPGGPTDTQYF